This passage covers 25 T cell receptor beta chains from one sample sequenced in a study of shared clonotypes between healthy human individuals. Measured with immunoSEQ multiplex PCR; TCRdb has only the in-frame clones, and not every one. The sample has about 1 million clones, 78% seen once. Input material: memory CD4+ T cells from PBMCs. Subset given: CD45RA-negative fraction. The receptors were sampled from a man younger than 30 in good health. Some clones in this sample may be carry-over from other donors' samples.

CDR3 nucleotide sequence: TGTGCCAGCAGCCTTGGTAGTTCGGCGGGCACCGGGGAGCTGTTTTTT. Translation: CASSLGSSAGTGELFF. J is TRBJ2-2 and V is TRBV7-9; D is perhaps TRBD2 (5 bases). Trimming removed 5 bases at V and 4 bases at J, with 17 bases between. The CDR3 extends over 16 amino acids. Germline CDR1 SEHNR, CDR2 FQNEAQ (reference sequence).

This clone occurred once. V and J are TRBV29-1 and TRBJ2-5; 7 nucleotides line up with TRBD2. Unmatched junction bases numbered 8, after V lost 4 bases and J lost 0 bases. Germline V CDR1 and CDR2: SQVTM, ANQGSEA. The CDR3 extends over 15 amino acids. As DNA, the CDR3 is TGCAGCGTTGGTGGGACTATCCGATACCAAGAGACCCAGTACTTC. Translating it yields CSVGGTIRYQETQYF.

The chain is built from TRBV5-4 and TRBJ2-2; D gene uncertain. V dropped 4 bases and J dropped 0 bases, with 4 bases sitting between them. The CDR3 runs 13 residues. Germline loops: CDR1 SGHNT, CDR2 YYREEE (reference sequence). This CDR3 is CASSPSNTGELFF. CDR3 DNA sequence: TGTGCCAGCAGCCCGTCGAACACCGGGGAGCTGTTTTTT.

About this clone: A clone one base away is much larger, so this may be a read error. The DNA for the CDR3 is TGCAGTGCCCCCGGGCCGGATGGGCAGTTCTTC. Protein: CSAPGPDGQFF. The chain carries TRBV20-1 and TRBJ2-1, with D unresolved. The CDR3 length is 11 residues. V lost 6 bases and J 12 bases, leaving 15 bases between the germline ends. Germline CDR1 is DFQATT and CDR2 is SNEGSKA (reference sequence).

The V and J genes are TRBV28 and TRBJ2-2; 10 bases are shared with TRBD1. From germline, CDR1 is MDHEN and CDR2 SYDVKM. Losses at the gene ends were 5 bases for V and 2 bases for J; bases not matched to a gene: 2. The CDR3 spans 15 residues. The DNA of the CDR3 is TGTGCCAGCAGTCGGGACAGGGGCAACACCGGGGAGCTGTTTTTT. Protein product: CASSRDRGNTGELFF.

The rearrangement links TRBV5-1 to TRBJ2-1, with 9 bases identical to TRBD1. This CDR3 spans 17 amino acids. Losses at the gene ends were 0 bases for V and 8 bases for J; bases not matched to a gene: 12. Per the germline V gene, CDR1 is SGHRS and CDR2 is YFSETQ. The DNA of the CDR3 is TGCGCCAGCAGCTTGGCCGAGCCGGGACAGGGTGTTCATGAGCAGTTCTTC. Its translation: CASSLAEPGQGVHEQFF. Looking up the rest from reference TRBV5-1 and TRBJ2-1 gives the full variable domain: KAGVTQTPRYLIKTRGQQVTLSCSPISGHRSVSWYQQTPGQGLQFLFEYFSETQRNKGNFPGRFSGRQFSNSRSEMNVSTLELGDSALYLCASSLAEPGQGVHEQFFGPGTRLTVL.

In DNA form, the CDR3 reads TGTGCCAGCAGGGTCTCCACAGATACGCAGTATTTT. Encoded protein: CASRVSTDTQYF. The rearrangement links TRBV2 to TRBJ2-3; D is ambiguous. CDR1 and CDR2 from the germline V gene are SNHLY and FYNNEI. The length of the CDR3 is 12 residues. V was clipped by 6 bases and J by 2 bases, with 6 bases between them.

V and J are TRBV27 and TRBJ2-3, with D perhaps TRBD1 (6 bases). This CDR3 is 14 amino acids long. Germline CDR1 MNHEY, CDR2 SMNVEV (reference sequence). The germline V and J ends were trimmed by 5 bases and 4 bases, with 13 bases remaining between them. The chain's CDR3 is CASSDYSGADTQYF. The CDR3 bases are TGTGCCAGCAGTGACTATTCAGGGGCAGATACGCAGTATTTT.

CDR3 residues: CASSLTTTFQETQYF. As DNA, the CDR3 is TGTGCCAGCAGTTTAACGACAACTTTCCAAGAGACCCAGTACTTC. The rearrangement uses TRBV28 and TRBJ2-5; D gene ambiguous. In germline, CDR1 is MDHEN, CDR2 SYDVKM. The CDR3 consists of 15 residues. Trimming left V 2 bases short and J 1 base short, with 11 bases between. Full variable domain (missing parts from reference TRBV28 and TRBJ2-5): DVKVTQSSRYLVKRTGEKVFLECVQDMDHENMFWYRQDPGLGLRLIYFSYDVKMKEKGDIPEGYSVSREKKERFSLILESASTNQTSMYLCASSLTTTFQETQYFGPGTRLLVL.

This chain uses TRBV4-3 with TRBJ2-3; D not certain. Germline V gene data show CDR1 as LGHNA and CDR2 as YSLEER. The CDR3 consists of 13 residues. Trimming shortened V by 0 bases and J by 8 bases, and 9 bases separated the two germline ends. CDR3 residues: CASSQETLGTQYF. As DNA, the CDR3 is TGCGCCAGCAGCCAAGAAACGTTAGGTACGCAGTATTTT.

This rearrangement joins TRBV9 to TRBJ2-1, with D possibly matching TRBD2 (6 bases). This CDR3 region has 15 residues. Trimming cost V 0 bases and J 8 bases, with 15 bases left between them. Germline loops: CDR1 SGDLS, CDR2 YYNGEE. The CDR3 DNA sequence: TGTGCCAGCAGCGTAGGGGGGGATGGTATCGATGAGCAGTTCTTC. Protein product: CASSVGGDGIDEQFF.

This clone was counted ten times or more. The same CDR3 arises from other DNA sequences in this sample as well. V is TRBV6-1 and J is TRBJ1-2; unclear D gene. Germline V gene data show CDR1 as MNHNS and CDR2 as SASEGT. The ends were cut back, 3 bases at V and 2 bases at J, with 7 bases in the middle. The CDR3 consists of 13 residues. This CDR3 reads CASSEMGNYGYTF. The DNA for the CDR3 is TGTGCCAGCAGTGAGATGGGAAACTATGGCTACACCTTC.

V gene TRBV6-5 combines with J gene TRBJ1-1; D unresolved. Germline values: CDR1 MNHEY, CDR2 SVGAGI. Trimming pared 3 bases from V and 2 bases from J, leaving 7 bases between. The length of the CDR3 is 13 residues. CDR3 amino acids: CASSYVANTEAFF. DNA for the CDR3: TGTGCCAGCAGTTATGTCGCAAACACTGAAGCTTTCTTT.

To note about this clone: This same CDR3 is encoded by further DNA sequences in the sample. The chain couples TRBV29-1 to TRBJ2-5, with TRBD1 matching over 9 bases. Germline V CDR1 and CDR2: SQVTM, ANQGSEA. J lost 5 bases, V lost 4 bases, and 2 bases had no gene match. This CDR3 region has 12 residues. The CDR3 sequence: CSVGTGAETQYF. CDR3 coding DNA: TGCAGCGTTGGGACAGGGGCTGAGACCCAGTACTTC.

The chain is built from TRBV5-1 and TRBJ2-3, with 12 bases that match TRBD2. Looked up from germline, CDR1 is SGHRS and CDR2 is YFSETQ. J lost 8 bases, V lost 1 base, and 5 bases had no gene match. This CDR3 has 15 residues. The CDR3 protein is CASSLTSGGRVTQYF. CDR3 DNA: TGCGCCAGCAGCTTGACTAGCGGGGGGAGAGTTACGCAGTATTTT.

The chain couples TRBV7-8 to TRBJ1-1; TRBD1 matches 8 bases. CDR1 is SGHVS and CDR2 is FQNEAQ in the germline V gene. This CDR3 region has 15 residues. V shed 6 bases and J 1 base; nucleotides not matched to a gene: 7. CDR3 coding DNA: TGTGCCAGCAGACATAGGGACAGGTGGAACACTGAAGCTTTCTTT. Its translation is CASRHRDRWNTEAFF.

The CDR3 DNA reads TGTGCCAGCTCATCACACACGCAAGAGACCCAGTACTTC. It is translated as CASSSHTQETQYF. The chain recombines TRBV18 with TRBJ2-5; D remains unclear. This CDR3 spans 13 amino acids. Germline lookup yields CDR1 KGHSH and CDR2 LQKENI. Trimming took 5 bases from V and 2 from J, leaving 9 bases between them.

This rearrangement joins TRBV11-1 to TRBJ2-7; 11 bases agree with TRBD1. V lost 5 bases, J lost 5 bases, and 8 bases stayed unmatched. The CDR3 covers 15 residues. Germline V gene sequence: CDR1 SGHAT, CDR2 FQDESV (reference sequence). In DNA form, the CDR3 reads TGTGCCAGCAGCGAAGGACAGGGGGCGCGGGACGAGCAGTACTTC. Translating gives CASSEGQGARDEQYF.

The rearrangement joins TRBV5-6 to TRBJ1-5, with 9 bases that match TRBD1. This CDR3 has 14 amino acids. The V gene end was trimmed by 2 bases and the J gene end by 6 bases; junction bases not matched to a gene: 3. Germline CDR1 and CDR2: SGHDT and YYEEEE. The CDR3 DNA reads as TGTGCCAGCAGCTTACAGGGGGCTCGTCAGCCCCAGCATTTT. Translating it yields CASSLQGARQPQHF.

This sequence joins TRBV5-4 and TRBJ1-4; a possible D gene is TRBD1 (6 bases). The germline CDR1 and CDR2 sequences are SGHNT and YYREEE (reference sequence). V was clipped by 4 bases and J by 4 bases, with 14 bases between them. The CDR3 is 15 amino acids. The CDR3 DNA follows: TGTGCCAGCAGCCAAGGACAGTCCTATAATGAAAAACTGTTTTTT. This translates into CASSQGQSYNEKLFF.

V and J are TRBV5-5 and TRBJ1-5; D unclear. The CDR3 totals 14 residues. The germline V gene has CDR1 SGHKS and CDR2 YYEKEE (reference sequence). The V gene lost 2 bases and the J gene lost 0 bases, with 6 bases spanning the gap. CDR3 residues: CASSFGYSNQPQHF. In nucleotides, the CDR3 is TGTGCCAGCAGCTTCGGGTATAGCAATCAGCCCCAGCATTTT.

The chain links TRBV7-8 to TRBJ1-3; D remains unclear. V was clipped by 6 bases and J by 2 bases, with 14 bases between them. The CDR3 is 15 residues long. Germline CDR1 SGHVS, CDR2 FQNEAQ. The CDR3 loop is CASSWEGRPGNTIYF. DNA for the CDR3: TGTGCCAGCAGTTGGGAAGGCCGACCTGGAAACACCATATATTTT.

The rearrangement links TRBV28 to TRBJ1-2; the D gene is possibly TRBD1 (6 bases). Trimming took off 5 bases at V and 8 bases at J, with 15 bases between the two ends. The CDR3 runs to 13 residues. The germline V gene encodes CDR1 MDHEN and CDR2 SYDVKM. The CDR3 loop is CASSARDTPGYTF. DNA of the CDR3: TGTGCCAGCAGTGCCAGGGACACTCCCGGCTACACCTTC.

The V and J genes are TRBV4-1 and TRBJ2-7, with no clear D. This CDR3 spans 15 amino acids. Germline CDR1 is MGHRA and CDR2 is YSYEKL. V shed 0 bases and J shed 2 bases, with 11 bases lying between them. CDR3 DNA sequence: TGCGCCAGCAGCCAAGAAACGGCTAGTCCCTACGAGCAGTACTTC. Translating it yields CASSQETASPYEQYF.

This clone was observed a single time. The chain joins TRBV30 to TRBJ2-5; D ambiguous. V shed 4 bases and J shed 5 bases, with 8 bases lying between them. This CDR3 is 11 amino acids long. Germline lookup yields CDR1 GTSNPN and CDR2 SVGIG (reference sequence). In DNA form, the CDR3 reads TGTGCCTGGAAGGGCCAGGAGACCCAGTACTTC. Protein product: CAWKGQETQYF.